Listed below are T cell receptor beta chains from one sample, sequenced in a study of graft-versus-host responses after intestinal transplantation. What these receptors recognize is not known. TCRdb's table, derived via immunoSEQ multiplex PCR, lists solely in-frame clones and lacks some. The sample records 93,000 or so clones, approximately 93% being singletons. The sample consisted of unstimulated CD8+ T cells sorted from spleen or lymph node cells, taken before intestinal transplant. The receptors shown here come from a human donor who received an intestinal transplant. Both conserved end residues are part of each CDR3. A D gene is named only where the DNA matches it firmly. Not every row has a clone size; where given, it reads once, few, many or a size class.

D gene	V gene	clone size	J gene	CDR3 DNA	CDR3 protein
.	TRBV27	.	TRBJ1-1	TGTGCCAGCAGTCAAACCCCACAGGGAAGGACTGAAGCTTTCTTT	CASSQTPQGRTEAFF
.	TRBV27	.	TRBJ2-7	TGTGCCAGCAGTCCGGCCGCGGCCCCTTCCTACGAGCAGTACTTC	CASSPAAAPSYEQYF
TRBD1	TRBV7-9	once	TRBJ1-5	TGTGCCAGCAGCCCGGGACAGGGGGCGAATCAGCCCCAGCATTTT	CASSPGQGANQPQHF
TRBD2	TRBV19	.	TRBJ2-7	TGTGCCAGTAGTAGCCTAGCGGGGTGGTCCTACGAGCAGTACTTC	CASSSLAGWSYEQYF
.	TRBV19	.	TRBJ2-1	TGTGCCAGTAGTATATCGGGTTCTGGTGAGCAGTTCTTC	CASSISGSGEQFF
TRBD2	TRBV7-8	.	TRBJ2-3	TGTGCCAGCAGCTTGGAGCTGAGCGGGGGCACAGATACGCAGTATTTT	CASSLELSGGTDTQYF
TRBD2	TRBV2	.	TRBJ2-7	TGTGCCAGCAGCGATAGCGGGGTAGGTCTCGAGCAGTACTTC	CASSDSGVGLEQYF
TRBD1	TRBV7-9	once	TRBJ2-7	TGTGCCAGCAGCTCCGGGACAGGGGACTACGAGCAGTACTTC	CASSSGTGDYEQYF
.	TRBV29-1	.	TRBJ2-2	TGCAGCGTTGAGATGGGGAACACCGGGGAGCTGTTTTTT	CSVEMGNTGELFF
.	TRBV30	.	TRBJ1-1	TGTGCCTGGAGTGACGGGGGCACTGAAGCTTTCTTT	CAWSDGGTEAFF
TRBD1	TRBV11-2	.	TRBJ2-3	TGTGCCAGCAGCGTCACGTCTGGACAGGCCGCAGATACGCAGTATTTT	CASSVTSGQAADTQYF
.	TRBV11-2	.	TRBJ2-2	TGTGCCAGCGGGGATAACACCGGGGAGCTGTTTTTT	CASGDNTGELFF
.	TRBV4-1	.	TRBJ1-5	TGCGCCAGCAGCCAAGAGGGGGGGTATAGCAATCAGCCCCAGCATTTT	CASSQEGGYSNQPQHF
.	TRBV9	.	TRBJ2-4	TGTGCCAGCAGCGTAGGAGACTCGTACAACATTCAGTACTTC	CASSVGDSYNIQYF
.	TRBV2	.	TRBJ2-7	TGTGCCAGCAGTGCTGACGGGGAACTTTACGAGCAGTACTTC	CASSADGELYEQYF
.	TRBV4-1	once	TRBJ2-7	TGCGCCAGCAGCCAAGATATTACCCCGGTCGGACTGAGCTCCTACGAGCAGTACTTC	CASSQDITPVGLSSYEQYF
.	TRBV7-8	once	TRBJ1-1	TGTGCCAGCAGCCCGGGCGTAATGGGTGAAGCTTTCTTT	CASSPGVMGEAFF
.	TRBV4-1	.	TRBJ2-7	TGCGCCAGCAGCCCGGCCCCCTCCTTGGACGAGCAGTACTTC	CASSPAPSLDEQYF
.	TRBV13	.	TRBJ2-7	TGTGCCAGCAGCTTGACAATGGACTACGAGCAGTACTTC	CASSLTMDYEQYF
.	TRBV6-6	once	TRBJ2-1	TGTGCCAGCAGTTACTCGGGAGATTACAATGAGCAGTTCTTC	CASSYSGDYNEQFF
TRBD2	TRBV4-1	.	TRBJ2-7	TGCGCCAGCAGCCAAGCCCTAGCGGGGTACGAGCAGTACTTC	CASSQALAGYEQYF
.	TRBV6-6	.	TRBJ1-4	TGTGCCAGCAGTGGGGATTTTGAAAAACTGTTTTTT	CASSGDFEKLFF
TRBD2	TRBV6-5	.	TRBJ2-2	TGTGCCAGCAGCCAGACTAGCTTGAACACCGGGGAGCTGTTTTTT	CASSQTSLNTGELFF
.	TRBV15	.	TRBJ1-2	TGTGCCACCAGCAGGGGTGACAGCTACTATGGCTACACCTTC	CATSRGDSYYGYTF
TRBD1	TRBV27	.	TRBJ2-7	TGTGCCAGCAGCCCCCCAGGGGGATTGGGCGAGCAGTACTTC	CASSPPGGLGEQYF
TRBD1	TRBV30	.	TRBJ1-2	TGTGCCTGGATCCCCCATGGGGGGGGACAGGATTGGTACACCTTC	CAWIPHGGGQDWYTF
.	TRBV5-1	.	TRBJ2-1	TGCGCCAGCCGGCCCCCGGATGGGAATGAGCAGTTCTTC	CASRPPDGNEQFF
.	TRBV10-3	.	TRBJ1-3	TGTGCCATCAGTGAGGTCGGCCTTACGGACACCATATATTTT	CAISEVGLTDTIYF
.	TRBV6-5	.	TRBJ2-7	TGTGCCAGCAGTAACTCCGGACCCTACGAGCAGTACTTC	CASSNSGPYEQYF
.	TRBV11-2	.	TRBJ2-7	TGTGCCAGCAGCCCCTCCTACGAGCAGTACTTC	CASSPSYEQYF
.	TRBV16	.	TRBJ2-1	TGTGCCAGCAGCCAATCGCCGAGACAGACCAATGAGCAGTTCTTC	CASSQSPRQTNEQFF
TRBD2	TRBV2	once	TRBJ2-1	TGTGCCAGCATTCAGCGGGGGAATGAGCAGTTCTTC	CASIQRGNEQFF
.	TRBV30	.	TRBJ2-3	TGTGCCTGGAGTCAGGACGGCACAGATACGCAGTATTTT	CAWSQDGTDTQYF
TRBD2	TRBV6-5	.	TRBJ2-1	TGTGCCAGCAGCGTCGGGGGGTACAATGAGCAGTTCTTC	CASSVGGYNEQFF